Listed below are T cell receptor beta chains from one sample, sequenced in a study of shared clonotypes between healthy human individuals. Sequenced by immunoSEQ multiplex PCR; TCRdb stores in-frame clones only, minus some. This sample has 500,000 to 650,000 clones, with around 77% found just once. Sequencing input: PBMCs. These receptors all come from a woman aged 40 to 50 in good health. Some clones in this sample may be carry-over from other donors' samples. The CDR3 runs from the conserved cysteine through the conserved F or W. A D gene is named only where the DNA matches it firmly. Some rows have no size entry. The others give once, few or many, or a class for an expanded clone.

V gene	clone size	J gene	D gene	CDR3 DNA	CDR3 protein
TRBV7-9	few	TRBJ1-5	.	TGTGCCAGCAGCTTATACGGGGGTCAGCCCCAGCATTTT	CASSLYGGQPQHF
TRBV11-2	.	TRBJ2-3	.	TGTGCCAGCAGGGCTACGACAGGCACAGATACGCAGTATTTT	CASRATTGTDTQYF
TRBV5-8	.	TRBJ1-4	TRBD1	TGTGCCAGCAGCGATCAGGGGGCGCAGGGTGAAAAACTGTTTTTT	CASSDQGAQGEKLFF
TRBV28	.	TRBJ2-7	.	TGTGCCAGCGGAGCGCATCACTCCTACGAGCAGTACTTC	CASGAHHSYEQYF
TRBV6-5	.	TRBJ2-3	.	TGTGCCAGCAGTTACCTCGGCCAGGGAACAGATACGCAGTATTTT	CASSYLGQGTDTQYF
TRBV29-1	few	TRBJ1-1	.	TGCAGCGTGCGGACGGTGGTGAACACTGAAGCTTTCTTT	CSVRTVVNTEAFF
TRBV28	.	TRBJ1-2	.	TGTGCCAGCAATACAGGGTTGGATGGCTACACCTTC	CASNTGLDGYTF
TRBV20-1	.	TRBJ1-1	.	TGCAGTGCTCCAGACATAGAAGCTTTCTTT	CSAPDIEAFF
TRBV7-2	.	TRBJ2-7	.	TGTGCCAGCAGCTTAGTGCAGGGGTCAACCTACGAGCAGTACTTC	CASSLVQGSTYEQYF
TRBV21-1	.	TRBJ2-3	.	TGTGCCAGCAGCATAAAGTCAGATCGAGATACGCAGTATTTT	CASSIKSDRDTQYF
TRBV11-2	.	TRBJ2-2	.	TGTGCCAGCAGCTTAGAACCCCACACCGGGGAGCTATTTTTT	CASSLEPHTGELFF
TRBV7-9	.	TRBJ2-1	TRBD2	TGTGCCAGCAGCCCATTAGGTGGGAGGGCAAATGAGCAGTTCTTC	CASSPLGGRANEQFF
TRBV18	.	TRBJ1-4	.	TGTGCCAGCTCACCGGCACAGCTCTTTGAAAAACTGTTTTTT	CASSPAQLFEKLFF
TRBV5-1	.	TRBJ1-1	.	TGCGCCAGCAGCTTGGCCTCGGGGTGGAACACTGAAGCTTTCTTT	CASSLASGWNTEAFF
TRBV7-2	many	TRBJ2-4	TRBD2	TGTGCCAGCAGCTTAGCTAGCGGGGCGGACATTCAGTACTTC	CASSLASGADIQYF
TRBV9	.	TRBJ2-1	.	TGTGCCAGCTCCCCTGCGACAGCTTACAATGAGCAGTTCTTC	CASSPATAYNEQFF
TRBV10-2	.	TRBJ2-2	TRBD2	TGCGCCAGCAGTGCTAGCGGGGGTACCGGGGAGCTGTTTTTT	CASSASGGTGELFF
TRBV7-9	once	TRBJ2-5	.	TGTGCCAGCAGCTTAGGGTGGGGTGCGACCAACCAAGAGACCCAGTACTTC	CASSLGWGATNQETQYF